This entry features one T cell receptor beta chain sequence. What it binds is unknown. The data were taken from a study of T cell responses to AZD1222 COVID-19 vaccine. General study findings and limits: Along spike, vaccine-associated CD4 TCRs were found throughout, with dominance at 160-218 and 743-854. The study reported that nearly half of spike-specific TCRs target unmutated variant regions. Possibly, clonal diversity was underestimated; donors were largely white British and included more females. Spike-specific TCR breadth rose after two AZD1222 doses, and depth rose as well.

The V gene lost 0 bases and the J gene lost 6 bases, with 11 bases spanning the gap. The germline V gene has CDR1 ENHRY and CDR2 SYGVKD. The CDR3 has 15 residues. Here immunoSEQ multiplex PCR was the method, and the copy in TCRdb shows in-frame clones only, minus some. This sample has some 150,000 clones, with about 91% found just once. The source was peripheral blood, collected on day 0 of AZD1222 vaccination. The TCR sequence derives from an adult in good health. The gene calls are TRBV10-3 and TRBJ1-4; maybe TRBD1 (5 bases). The CDR3 coding sequence is TGTGCCATCAGTGAGTCCGGGGGGGACGATGAAAAACTGTTTTTT. As protein: CAISESGGDDEKLFF.